These 5 T cell receptor beta chains share one sample of origin, sequenced in a study of T cell changes during pregnancy in multiple sclerosis. Measured with immunoSEQ multiplex PCR; TCRdb has only the in-frame clones, and not every one. The sample holds 20,000 to 25,000 clones, roughly 90% seen once. The specimen comprised CD8+ T cells from peripheral blood mononuclear cells, sampled in the second trimester of pregnancy. These receptors all stem from a female donor in good health, enrolled as a control in a pregnancy study.

The V call is TRBV6-5, the J call TRBJ1-2; D not certain. The germline V gene encodes CDR1 MNHEY and CDR2 SVGAGI. The V gene lost 8 bases and the J gene lost 7 bases, with 23 bases spanning the gap. The CDR3 extends over 15 amino acids. The CDR3: CASQEGAGATGGYTF. In DNA form, the CDR3 reads TGTGCCAGCCAGGAAGGTGCGGGTGCTACGGGTGGCTACACCTTC.

The chain recombines TRBV21-1 with TRBJ2-2; the DNA was not used to check the table's D call, TRBD2. TRBV21-1 is a pseudogene. This CDR3 has 19 amino acids. Written as DNA, the CDR3 is TGTGCCAGCAGGAACGGACTAGCGGGGGCCATAGAAAACACCGGGGAGCTGTTTTTT. Its translation: CASRNGLAGAIENTGELFF.

This sequence joins TRBV27 and TRBJ2-3; 10 nucleotides match TRBD2. After removal of 1 base from V and 0 bases from J, the junction contained 1 base not matched to a gene. Germline V gene lookup returns CDR1 MNHEY and CDR2 SMNVEV (reference sequence). This CDR3 region has 16 residues. The CDR3 DNA sequence: TGTGCCAGCAGTTTATTACTAGCGGGAAGCACAGATACGCAGTATTTT. Protein: CASSLLLAGSTDTQYF.

V usage is TRBV28 and J usage is TRBJ2-7; possible D gene TRBD1, 5 bases. CDR3 length: 13 amino acids. V lost 7 bases, J lost 0 bases, and 10 bases lay in between. Germline V gene data show CDR1 as MDHEN and CDR2 as SYDVKM. For the CDR3, the DNA is TGTGCCAGCATCTCTACAGGCTCCTACGAGCAGTACTTC. Translated: CASISTGSYEQYF.

This CDR3 reads CASSDTDTYNEQFF. The DNA of the CDR3 is TGTGCCAGCAGTGATACGGACACCTACAATGAGCAGTTCTTC. The rearrangement joins TRBV6-4 to TRBJ2-1; D is possibly TRBD1 (5 bases). The CDR3 has 14 amino acids. V was trimmed by 3 bases and J by 2 bases, leaving 8 bases between them. The V gene's germline CDR1 is MRHNA and CDR2 SNTAGT.